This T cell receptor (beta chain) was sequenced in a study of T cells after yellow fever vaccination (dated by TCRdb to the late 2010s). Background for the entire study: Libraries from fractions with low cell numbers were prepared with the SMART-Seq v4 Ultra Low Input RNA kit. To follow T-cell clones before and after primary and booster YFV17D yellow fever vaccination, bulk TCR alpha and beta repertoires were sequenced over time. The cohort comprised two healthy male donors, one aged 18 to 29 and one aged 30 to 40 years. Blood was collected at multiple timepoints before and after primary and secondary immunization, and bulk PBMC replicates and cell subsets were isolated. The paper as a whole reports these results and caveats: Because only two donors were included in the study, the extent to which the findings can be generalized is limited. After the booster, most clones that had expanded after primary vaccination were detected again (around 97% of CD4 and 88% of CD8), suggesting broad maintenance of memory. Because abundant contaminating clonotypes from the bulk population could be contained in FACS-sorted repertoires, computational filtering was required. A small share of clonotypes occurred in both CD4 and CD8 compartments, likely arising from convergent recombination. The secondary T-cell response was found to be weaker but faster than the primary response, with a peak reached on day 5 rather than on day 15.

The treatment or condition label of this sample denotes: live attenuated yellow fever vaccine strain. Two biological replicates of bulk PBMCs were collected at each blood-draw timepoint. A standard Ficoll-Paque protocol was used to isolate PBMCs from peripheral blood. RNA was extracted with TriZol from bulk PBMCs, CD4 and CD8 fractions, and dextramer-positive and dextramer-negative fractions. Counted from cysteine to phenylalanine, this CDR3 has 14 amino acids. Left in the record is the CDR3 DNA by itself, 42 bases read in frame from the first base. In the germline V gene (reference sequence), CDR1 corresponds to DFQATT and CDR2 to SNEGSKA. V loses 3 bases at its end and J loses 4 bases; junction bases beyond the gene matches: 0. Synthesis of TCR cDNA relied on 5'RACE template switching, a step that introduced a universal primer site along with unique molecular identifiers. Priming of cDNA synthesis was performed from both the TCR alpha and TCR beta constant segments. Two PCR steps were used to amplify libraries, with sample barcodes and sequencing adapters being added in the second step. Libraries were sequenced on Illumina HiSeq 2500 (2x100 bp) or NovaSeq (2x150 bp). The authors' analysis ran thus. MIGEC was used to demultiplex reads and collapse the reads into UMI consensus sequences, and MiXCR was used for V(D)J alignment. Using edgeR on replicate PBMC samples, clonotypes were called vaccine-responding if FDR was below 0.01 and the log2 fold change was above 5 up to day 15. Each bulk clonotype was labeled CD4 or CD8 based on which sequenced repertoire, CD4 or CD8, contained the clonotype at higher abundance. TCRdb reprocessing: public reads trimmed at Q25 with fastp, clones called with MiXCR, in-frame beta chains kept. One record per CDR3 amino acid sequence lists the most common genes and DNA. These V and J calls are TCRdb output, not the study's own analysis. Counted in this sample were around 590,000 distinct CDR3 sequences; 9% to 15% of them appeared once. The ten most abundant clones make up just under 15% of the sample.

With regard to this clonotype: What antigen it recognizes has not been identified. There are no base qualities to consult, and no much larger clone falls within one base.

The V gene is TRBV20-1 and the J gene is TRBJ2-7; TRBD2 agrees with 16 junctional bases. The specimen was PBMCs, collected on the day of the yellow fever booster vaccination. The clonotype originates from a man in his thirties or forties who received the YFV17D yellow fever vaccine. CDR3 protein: CSARGLAGGYEQYF. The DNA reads TGCAGTGCTAGGGGACTAGCGGGAGGGTACGAGCAGTACTTC.